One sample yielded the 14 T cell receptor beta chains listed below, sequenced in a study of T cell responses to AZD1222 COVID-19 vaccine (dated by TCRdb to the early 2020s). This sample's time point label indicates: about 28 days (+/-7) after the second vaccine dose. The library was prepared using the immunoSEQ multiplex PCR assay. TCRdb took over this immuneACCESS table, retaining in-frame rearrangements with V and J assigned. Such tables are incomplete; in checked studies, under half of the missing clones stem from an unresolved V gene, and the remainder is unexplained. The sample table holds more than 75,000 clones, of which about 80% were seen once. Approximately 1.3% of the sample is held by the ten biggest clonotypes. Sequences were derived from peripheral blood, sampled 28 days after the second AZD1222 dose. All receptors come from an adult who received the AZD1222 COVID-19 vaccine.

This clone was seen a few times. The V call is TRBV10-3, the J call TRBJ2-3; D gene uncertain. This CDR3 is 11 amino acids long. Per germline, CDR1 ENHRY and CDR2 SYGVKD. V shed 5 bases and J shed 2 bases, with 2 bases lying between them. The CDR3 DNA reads TGTGCCATCAGTAACACAGATACGCAGTATTTT. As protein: CAISNTDTQYF.

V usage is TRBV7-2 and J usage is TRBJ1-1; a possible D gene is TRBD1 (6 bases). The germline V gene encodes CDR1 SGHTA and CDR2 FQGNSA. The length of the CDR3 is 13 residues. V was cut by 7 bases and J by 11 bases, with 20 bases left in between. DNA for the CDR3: TGTGCCAGCATGCTCCAAGGGGGTAGGATGGCTTTCTTT. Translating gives CASMLQGGRMAFF. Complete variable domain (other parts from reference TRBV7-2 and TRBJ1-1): GAGVSQSPSNKVTEKGKDVELRCDPISGHTALYWYRQSLGQGLEFLIYFQGNSAPDKSGLPSDRFSAERTGGSVSTLTIQRTQQEDSAVYLCASMLQGGRMAFFGQGTRLTVV.

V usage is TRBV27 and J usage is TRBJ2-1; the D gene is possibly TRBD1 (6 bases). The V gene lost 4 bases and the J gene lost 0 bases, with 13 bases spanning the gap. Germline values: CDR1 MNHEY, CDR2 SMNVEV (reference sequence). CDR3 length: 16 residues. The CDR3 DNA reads TGTGCCAGCAGTTCAGGGGATGTAGGCTCCTACAATGAGCAGTTCTTC. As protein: CASSSGDVGSYNEQFF.

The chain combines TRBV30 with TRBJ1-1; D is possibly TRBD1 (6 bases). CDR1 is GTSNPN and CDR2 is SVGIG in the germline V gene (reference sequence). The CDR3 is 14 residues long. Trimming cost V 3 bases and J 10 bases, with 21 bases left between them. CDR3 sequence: CAWSPNGVGGRAFF. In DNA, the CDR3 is TGTGCCTGGAGCCCAAATGGAGTGGGGGGGCGAGCTTTCTTT.

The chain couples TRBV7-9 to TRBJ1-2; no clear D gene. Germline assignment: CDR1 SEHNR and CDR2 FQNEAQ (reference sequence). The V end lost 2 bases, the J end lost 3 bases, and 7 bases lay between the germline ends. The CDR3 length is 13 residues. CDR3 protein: CASSLQEDYGYTF. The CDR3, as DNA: TGTGCCAGCAGCTTACAGGAGGACTATGGCTACACCTTC. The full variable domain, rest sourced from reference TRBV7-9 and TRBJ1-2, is DTGVSQNPRHKITKRGQNVTFRCDPISEHNRLYWYRQTLGQGPEFLTYFQNEAQLEKSRLLSDRFSAERPKGSFSTLEIQRTEQGDSAMYLCASSLQEDYGYTFGSGTRLTVV.

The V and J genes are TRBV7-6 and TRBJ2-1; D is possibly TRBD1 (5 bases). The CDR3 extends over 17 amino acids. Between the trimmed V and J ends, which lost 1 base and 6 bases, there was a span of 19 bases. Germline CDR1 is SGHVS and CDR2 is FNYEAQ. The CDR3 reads CASSLEGLGPVINEQFF. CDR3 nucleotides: TGTGCCAGCAGCTTAGAGGGGTTAGGCCCAGTAATCAATGAGCAGTTCTTC.

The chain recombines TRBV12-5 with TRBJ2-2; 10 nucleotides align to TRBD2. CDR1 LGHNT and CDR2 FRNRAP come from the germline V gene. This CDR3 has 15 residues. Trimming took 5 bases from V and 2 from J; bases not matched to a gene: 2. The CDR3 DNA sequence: TGTGCTAGTGGTCGGACTAGCGGAAACACCGGGGAGCTGTTTTTT. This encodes CASGRTSGNTGELFF.

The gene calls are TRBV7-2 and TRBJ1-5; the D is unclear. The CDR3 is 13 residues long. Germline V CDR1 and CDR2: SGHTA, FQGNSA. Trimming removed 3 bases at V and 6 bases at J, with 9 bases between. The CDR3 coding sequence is TGTGCCAGCAGCTTTTTAGGTCTTCAGCCCCAGCATTTT. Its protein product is CASSFLGLQPQHF.

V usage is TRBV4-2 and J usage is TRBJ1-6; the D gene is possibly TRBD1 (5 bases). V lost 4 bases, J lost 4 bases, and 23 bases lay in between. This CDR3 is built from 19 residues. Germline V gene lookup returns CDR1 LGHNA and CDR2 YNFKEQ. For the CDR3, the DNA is TGTGCCAGCAGCCGGAGGACCCAAACACAGGATGGTTATAATTCACCCCTCCACTTT. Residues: CASSRRTQTQDGYNSPLHF.

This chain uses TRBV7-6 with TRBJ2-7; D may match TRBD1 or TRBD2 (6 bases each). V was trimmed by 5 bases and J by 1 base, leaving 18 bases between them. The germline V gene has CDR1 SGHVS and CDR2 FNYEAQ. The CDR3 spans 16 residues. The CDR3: CASSQGQGTESYEQYF. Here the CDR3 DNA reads TGTGCCAGCAGCCAGGGCCAGGGGACTGAATCCTACGAGCAGTACTTC.

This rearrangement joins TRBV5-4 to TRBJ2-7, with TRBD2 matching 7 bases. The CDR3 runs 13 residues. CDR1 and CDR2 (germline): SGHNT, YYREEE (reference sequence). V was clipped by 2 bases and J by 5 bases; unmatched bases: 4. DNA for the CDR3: TGTGCCAGCAGCTTAACAACTAGCGACGAGCAGTACTTC. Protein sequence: CASSLTTSDEQYF.

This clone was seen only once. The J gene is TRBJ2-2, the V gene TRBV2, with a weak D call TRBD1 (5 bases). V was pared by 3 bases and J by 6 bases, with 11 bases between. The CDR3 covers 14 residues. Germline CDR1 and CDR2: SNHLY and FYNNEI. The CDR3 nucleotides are TGTGCCAGCAGTGACGACAGCCTCGCCGGGGAGCTGTTTTTT. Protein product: CASSDDSLAGELFF.

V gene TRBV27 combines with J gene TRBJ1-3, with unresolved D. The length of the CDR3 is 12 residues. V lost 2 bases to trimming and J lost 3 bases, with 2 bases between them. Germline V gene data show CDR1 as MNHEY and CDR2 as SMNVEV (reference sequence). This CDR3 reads CASSLNGNTIYF. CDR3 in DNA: TGTGCCAGCAGTTTAAATGGAAACACCATATATTTT.

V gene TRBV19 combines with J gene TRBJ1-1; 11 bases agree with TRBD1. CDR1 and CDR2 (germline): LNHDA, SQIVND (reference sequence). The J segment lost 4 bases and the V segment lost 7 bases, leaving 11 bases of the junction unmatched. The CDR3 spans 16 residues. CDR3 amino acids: CASTYWTGTGGTEAFF. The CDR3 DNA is TGTGCCAGTACCTACTGGACCGGGACAGGGGGCACTGAAGCTTTCTTT.